These 17 T cell receptor beta chains share one sample of origin, sequenced in a study of blood T cells in healthy people across ages. It was with a sample-barcoded 5' primer and a J-beta primer mix that a second PCR of roughly 7 to 12 cycles was run. TCRdb called the 5' RACE reads again in MiXCR, with one record for every CDR3 protein. The table lists about a million distinct CDR3 sequences, less than 45% of them singletons. Sequencing was carried out using blood. The receptors were gathered from a man between 18 and 35 years old in good health.

The rearrangement joins TRBV6-6 to TRBJ2-5; tentative D call: TRBD1 (5 bases). With the DNA end fitting TRBJ2-7 better, the J assignment may be wrong. The CDR3 extends over 14 amino acids. Germline loops: CDR1 MNHNY, CDR2 SVGAGI (reference sequence). CDR3 sequence reads: CASSHTGRVDEQYF. Written as DNA, the CDR3 is TGTGCCAGCAGTCATACAGGCCGAGTGGACGAGCAGTACTTC.

This clonotype was seen a handful of times. This chain uses TRBV6-1 with TRBJ2-5, with 8 bases lining up with TRBD1. The better agreement between TRBJ2-7 and the DNA end casts doubt on the J call. This CDR3 spans 14 amino acids. Germline V lookup: CDR1 MNHNS, CDR2 SASEGT. The CDR3 bases are TGTGCCAGCAGTGAAGAAGCGACAGGGGACGAGCAGTACTTC. Encoded protein: CASSEEATGDEQYF.

In nucleotides, the CDR3 is TGTGCCAGCAGCCCTACGGTGACGTCCGAATACGAGCAGTACTTC. Translated, it gives CASSPTVTSEYEQYF. The chain couples TRBV28 to TRBJ2-7, with D unclear. V was trimmed by 6 bases and J by 4 bases, leaving 19 bases between them. CDR1 is MDHEN and CDR2 is SYDVKM in the germline V gene. The CDR3 is 15 residues long.

This clonotype was seen a few times. This chain joins TRBV3-1 and TRBJ1-6, with D unresolved. The CDR3 runs 14 residues. Germline V gives CDR1 LGHDT, CDR2 YNNKEL (reference sequence). V shed 3 bases and J shed 7 bases, with 10 bases lying between them. As DNA, the CDR3 is TGTGCCAGCAGCCAGGTGGGAGCAAATTCACCCCTCCACTTT. This encodes CASSQVGANSPLHF.

This clonotype was picked up a small number of times. This chain uses TRBV6-2 or TRBV6-3 with TRBJ1-5; tentatively, D is TRBD1 (6 bases). The CDR3 contains 16 residues. CDR1 and CDR2 (germline): MNHEY, SVGEGT. With 2 bases removed from V and 1 base from J, the gap between germline ends came to 12 bases. For the CDR3, the DNA is TGTGCCAGCAGTTACCATCCCGGACAGAGCAATCAGCCCCAGCATTTT. This encodes CASSYHPGQSNQPQHF.

The chain recombines TRBV29-1 with TRBJ2-1; TRBD2 is a possible D gene (5 bases). V lost 7 bases to trimming and J lost 0 bases, with 10 bases between them. The CDR3 totals 13 residues. CDR1 SQVTM and CDR2 ANQGSEA come from the germline V gene. This CDR3 is CSAPGYSYNEQFF. DNA of the CDR3: TGCAGCGCCCCGGGATACTCCTACAATGAGCAGTTCTTC.

In this sample, this clonotype turned up a few times. The chain combines TRBV4-1 with TRBJ1-1; TRBD1 matches 10 bases. Per the germline V gene, CDR1 is MGHRA and CDR2 is YSYEKL. This CDR3 spans 19 amino acids. V lost 4 bases, J lost 1 base, and 15 bases stayed unmatched. The CDR3 region is CASSRYPPRGQGENTEAFF. In DNA, the CDR3 is TGCGCCAGCAGCCGTTATCCCCCGAGAGGACAGGGGGAGAACACTGAAGCTTTCTTT.

To note about this clonotype: This may come from a read error, since a much larger clone is one base off. The chain couples TRBV7-9 to TRBJ2-1, with D possibly matching TRBD2 (5 bases). The CDR3 loop spans 13 amino acids. The germline V gene encodes CDR1 SEHNR and CDR2 FQNEAQ (reference sequence). As DNA, the CDR3 is TGTACCAGCAGCTTAGCGAAAAACAATGAGCAGTTCTTC. It codes for CTSSLAKNNEQFF.

The gene calls are TRBV25-1 and TRBJ2-7, with D possibly being TRBD1 (6 bases). This CDR3 is 12 amino acids long. Between the trimmed V and J ends, which lost 8 bases and 6 bases, there was a span of 14 bases. The germline V gene has CDR1 MGHDK and CDR2 SYGVNS. The CDR3 bases are TGTGCCAGCGTAGCAGGGGTTGGCGAGCAGTACTTC. It encodes CASVAGVGEQYF.

This clonotype was counted only a few times. This sequence joins TRBV7-2 and TRBJ2-1; D may correspond to TRBD1 or TRBD2 (7 bases each). CDR3 length: 13 residues. Trimming stripped 5 bases from V and 8 bases from J, with 13 bases between. CDR1 is SGHTA and CDR2 is FQGNSA in the germline V gene. This CDR3 reads CASSQGGADEQFF. The CDR3 region has the DNA TGTGCCAGCAGCCAGGGGGGGGCGGATGAGCAGTTCTTC.

This clonotype has a handful of counts. The rearrangement links TRBV27 to TRBJ1-2; D may be TRBD1 (5 bases). Germline assignment: CDR1 MNHEY and CDR2 SMNVEV (reference sequence). With 6 bases removed from V and 2 bases from J, the gap between germline ends came to 13 bases. The CDR3 runs to 14 residues. CDR3 amino acids: CASSGARQNYGYTF. The CDR3 coding sequence is TGTGCCAGCAGCGGGGCCAGACAAAACTATGGCTACACCTTC.

The table lists this clonotype with a few counts. This chain connects TRBV2 to TRBJ2-1, with 7 nucleotides matching TRBD1. The CDR3 has 12 amino acids. The V segment lost 7 bases and the J segment 15 bases; nucleotides outside the gene matches: 12. From germline, CDR1 is SNHLY and CDR2 FYNNEI. This CDR3 is CASISTDRELFF. In DNA form, the CDR3 reads TGTGCCAGCATATCCACCGACAGGGAGTTGTTCTTC.

V gene TRBV12-3 or TRBV12-4 combines with J gene TRBJ2-3; the match to TRBD2 covers 14 bases. Trimming removed 1 base from V and 6 bases from J; junction bases left unmatched: 12. The CDR3 covers 19 residues. In nucleotides, the CDR3 is TGTGCCAGCAGTTTAGGCCCCGGGAGACTAGCGGGGGGGCAGGATACGCAGTATTTT. Amino acid sequence: CASSLGPGRLAGGQDTQYF.

This clonotype was seen a few times. This chain joins TRBV7-9 and TRBJ2-1; 11 bases are a match to TRBD1. V was pared by 5 bases and J by 7 bases, with 7 bases of the junction left unmatched. Germline V gives CDR1 SEHNR, CDR2 FQNEAQ (reference sequence). The CDR3 has 15 residues. The CDR3 protein is CASSGTGGEKNEQFF. DNA for the CDR3: TGTGCCAGCAGCGGGACAGGGGGTGAGAAAAATGAGCAGTTCTTC.

The chain recombines TRBV19 with TRBJ1-5; tentative D call: TRBD1 (5 bases). This CDR3 spans 15 amino acids. Looked up from germline, CDR1 is LNHDA and CDR2 is SQIVND (reference sequence). V lost 6 bases to trimming and J lost 2 bases, with 14 bases between them. The CDR3 region has the DNA TGTGCCAGTAGCCCGGGGGGGGAAGGCAATCAGCCCCAGCATTTT. Translation: CASSPGGEGNQPQHF.

This clonotype was recorded a few times. The rearrangement links TRBV20-1 to TRBJ2-1, with a possible D match to TRBD1 (5 bases). This CDR3 comprises 13 residues. The V gene lost 1 base and the J gene lost 6 bases, with 10 bases spanning the gap. The germline V gene encodes CDR1 DFQATT and CDR2 SNEGSKA (reference sequence). The CDR3 is CSARAQTANEQFF. In DNA, the CDR3 is TGCAGTGCTAGAGCTCAGACAGCCAATGAGCAGTTCTTC.

Comment on this clonotype: One end of the junction is discordant with germline, which a read error may explain. The V and J genes are TRBV9 and TRBJ2-2, with D perhaps TRBD2 (6 bases). Germline lookup yields CDR1 SGDLS and CDR2 YYNGEE. This CDR3 is built from 14 residues. The CDR3 nucleotides read TGTGCCAGCAGCGTAGTCCCGAACACCGGGGGGCTGTTTTTT. As protein: CASSVVPNTGGLFF. Based on the CDR3 plus reference TRBV9 and TRBJ2-2, the full variable domain is DSGVTQTPKHLITATGQRVTLRCSPRSGDLSVYWYQQSLDQGLQFLIQYYNGEERAKGNILERFSAQQFPDLHSELNLSSLELGDSALYFCASSVVPNTGGLFFGEGSRLTVL.